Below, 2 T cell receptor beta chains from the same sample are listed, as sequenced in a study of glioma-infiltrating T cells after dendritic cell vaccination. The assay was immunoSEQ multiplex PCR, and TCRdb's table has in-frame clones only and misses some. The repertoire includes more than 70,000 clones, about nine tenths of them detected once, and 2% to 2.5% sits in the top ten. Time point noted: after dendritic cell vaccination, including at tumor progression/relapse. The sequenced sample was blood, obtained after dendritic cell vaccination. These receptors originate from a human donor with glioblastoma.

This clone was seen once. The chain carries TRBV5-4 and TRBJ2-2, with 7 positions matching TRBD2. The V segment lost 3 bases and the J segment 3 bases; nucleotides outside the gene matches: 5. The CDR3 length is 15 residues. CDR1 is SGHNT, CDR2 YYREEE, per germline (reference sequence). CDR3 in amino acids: CASSSLSGDTGELFF. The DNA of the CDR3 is TGTGCCAGCAGCTCCCTCAGCGGGGACACCGGGGAGCTGTTTTTT.

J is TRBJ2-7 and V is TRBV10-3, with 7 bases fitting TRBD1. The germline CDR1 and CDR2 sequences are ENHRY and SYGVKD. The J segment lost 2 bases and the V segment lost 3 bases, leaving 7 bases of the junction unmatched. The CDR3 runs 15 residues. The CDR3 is CAISDLGQETYEQYF. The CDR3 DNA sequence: TGTGCCATCAGTGATTTAGGACAGGAGACCTACGAGCAGTACTTC.